This TCR beta chain was identified in a study of cytomegalovirus exposure and HLA in healthy donors. The CDR3 spans 15 residues. As for this clone: Its antigen is currently unknown.

A multiplex PCR was run with 60 Vbeta primers and 13 Jbeta primers. The method was immunoSEQ multiplex PCR; TCRdb's version includes in-frame clones alone and lacks a portion of them. Altogether around 140,000 clones are present, about 73% being singletons, with the ten largest covering under 2.5%. Whole-study findings and limits: Presence/absence analyses took donor sequencing depth as roughly uniform.

The TCR was taken from a woman aged 60-75 years in good health and CMV-seropositive. Source material: PBMCs. J is TRBJ2-3 and V is TRBV1; TRBD2 was called by the table and not checked on the DNA. TRBV1 is listed as a pseudogene. For the CDR3, the DNA is TGCACCAGCAGCCAAGATGGCCTAGCGGCAGATACGCAGTATTTT. Amino acids: CTSSQDGLAADTQYF.